This passage covers 11 T cell receptor beta chains from one sample sequenced in a study of memory CD4+ T cells and cytomegalovirus serostatus. The sort gate was single viable CD3+CD4+CD8-CD45RO+ cells for memory CD4+ T cells. Generated by immunoSEQ multiplex PCR, the TCRdb table keeps only in-frame clones and is missing some. This table has around 60,000 clones, 75% to 85% appearing once. The sample taken for sequencing was memory CD4+ T cells from blood. The source is an adult in good health and CMV-seronegative.

This chain joins TRBV5-1 and TRBJ2-5; unclear D gene. This CDR3 spans 13 amino acids. Germline CDR1 SGHRS, CDR2 YFSETQ. V dropped 1 base and J dropped 0 bases, with 4 bases sitting between them. CDR3 loop: CASSLSYQETQYF. In DNA, the CDR3 is TGCGCCAGCAGCTTGTCCTACCAAGAGACCCAGTACTTC.

This sequence joins TRBV2 and TRBJ1-1; D not resolved. CDR1 SNHLY and CDR2 FYNNEI come from the germline V gene. The V end lost 8 bases, the J end lost 1 base, and 8 bases lay between the germline ends. The CDR3 contains 12 residues. The CDR3 region has the DNA TGTGCCAGCCAGACACCGAACACTGAAGCTTTCTTT. Its protein product is CASQTPNTEAFF.

The chain has TRBV27 and TRBJ2-7, with D maybe TRBD2 (7 bases). Germline CDR1 MNHEY, CDR2 SMNVEV (reference sequence). Between the trimmed V and J ends, which lost 0 bases and 2 bases, there was a span of 17 bases. This CDR3 is built from 17 residues. CDR3 residues: CASSLSSRGGSAYEQYF. CDR3 nucleotides: TGTGCCAGCAGTTTATCGTCTAGGGGGGGTTCAGCCTACGAGCAGTACTTC.

The CDR3 region has the DNA TGTGCCAGCACCTTCCTAGGGGGGTCTGGATACAATGAGCAGTTCTTC. This codes for CASTFLGGSGYNEQFF. V and J are TRBV5-6 and TRBJ2-1, with D perhaps matching TRBD1 or TRBD2 (6 bases each). CDR1 is SGHDT, CDR2 YYEEEE, per germline. The CDR3 is 16 residues long. The ends were cut back, 6 bases at V and 4 bases at J, with 20 bases in the middle.

A remark on this clone: Other DNA variants within this sample encode the same CDR3. The V call is TRBV19, the J call TRBJ1-2; no reliable D call. The CDR3 length is 16 residues. With 7 bases removed from V and 3 bases from J, the gap between germline ends came to 21 bases. From germline, CDR1 is LNHDA and CDR2 SQIVND (reference sequence). The CDR3 DNA reads as TGTGCCAGTAATGTTGCTCAGTTAGGGCGGGACTATGGCTACACCTTC. Its protein product is CASNVAQLGRDYGYTF.

The chain recombines TRBV7-8 with TRBJ2-5, with D unclear. Germline CDR1 SGHVS, CDR2 FQNEAQ. V was shortened by 3 bases and J by 4 bases, with 6 bases between the two germline ends. The CDR3 runs to 12 residues. The CDR3 DNA reads TGTGCCAGCAGCTTCAATAGAGAGACCCAGTACTTC. This encodes CASSFNRETQYF.

The V gene is TRBV2, the J gene TRBJ1-1, with D maybe TRBD1 (5 bases). Per the germline V gene, CDR1 is SNHLY and CDR2 is FYNNEI. The CDR3 totals 15 residues. Between the trimmed V and J ends, which lost 6 bases and 6 bases, there was a span of 20 bases. The CDR3 here is CASRDTLARGAEAFF. CDR3 DNA: TGTGCCAGCAGGGATACCCTAGCCCGGGGGGCTGAAGCTTTCTTT.

V gene TRBV6-1 combines with J gene TRBJ2-1; 9 bases map to TRBD2. Germline trimming cut 3 bases from V and 7 bases from J; bases unmatched to any gene: 4. Germline CDR1 and CDR2: MNHNS and SASEGT. The CDR3 has 14 amino acids. CDR3 coding DNA: TGTGCCAGCAGTGACGCGGGAGGGCCAAATGAGCAGTTCTTC. Translated: CASSDAGGPNEQFF.

This clone was seen more than once but under ten times. This rearrangement joins TRBV7-8 to TRBJ1-5, with D possibly being TRBD1 (5 bases). V was trimmed by 1 base and J by 7 bases, leaving 17 bases between them. The CDR3 covers 16 residues. Germline V lookup: CDR1 SGHVS, CDR2 FQNEAQ. The CDR3 bases are TGTGCCAGCAGCTTAGGGGCTGGCAGGGTTCGGCAGCCCCAGCATTTT. This encodes CASSLGAGRVRQPQHF.

There are a few counts of this clone. The V gene is TRBV4-1, the J gene TRBJ2-7; D not certain. Trimming cost V 3 bases and J 5 bases, with 8 bases left between them. Germline V gives CDR1 MGHRA, CDR2 YSYEKL. The length of the CDR3 is 12 residues. CDR3 in DNA: TGCGCCAGCAGCCAGCGTCAGGACGAGCAGTACTTC. Translation: CASSQRQDEQYF.

The chain combines TRBV5-1 with TRBJ2-1; TRBD1 might be the D (6 bases). V lost 5 bases and J lost 5, with 14 bases in between. This CDR3 has 14 residues. Germline V CDR1 and CDR2: SGHRS, YFSETQ. Written as DNA, the CDR3 is TGCGCCAGCAGGCCCACAGGGACCCACAATGAGCAGTTCTTC. The encoded protein is CASRPTGTHNEQFF.